What follows describes a single T cell receptor beta chain. TCRdb's table, derived via immunoSEQ multiplex PCR, lists solely in-frame clones and lacks some. The sample lists about 97,000 clones, around 88% occurring once. The data were obtained in a study of identifying expanded T cells in peripheral blood. CDR3 size: 13 residues. The trim removed 8 bases at V and 1 base at J, leaving 4 bases unmatched. Per the germline V gene, CDR1 is MDHEN and CDR2 is SYDVKM. J is TRBJ1-2 and V is TRBV28; 7 bases are a match to TRBD1. This clonotype was obtained from a person aged 18 to 70 in good health. The sequenced sample consisted of blood. This CDR3 reads CASGYRGNYGYTF. CDR3 DNA: TGTGCCAGCGGCTACAGGGGTAACTATGGCTACACCTTC.